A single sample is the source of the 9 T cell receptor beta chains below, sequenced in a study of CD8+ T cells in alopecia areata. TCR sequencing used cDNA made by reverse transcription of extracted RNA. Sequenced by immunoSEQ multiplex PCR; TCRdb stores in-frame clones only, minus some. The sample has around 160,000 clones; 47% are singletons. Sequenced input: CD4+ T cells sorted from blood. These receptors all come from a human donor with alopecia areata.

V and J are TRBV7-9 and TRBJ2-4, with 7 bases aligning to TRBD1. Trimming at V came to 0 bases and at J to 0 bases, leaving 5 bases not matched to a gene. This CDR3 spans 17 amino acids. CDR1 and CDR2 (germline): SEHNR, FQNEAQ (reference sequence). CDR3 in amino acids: CASSLATGQLAKNIQYF. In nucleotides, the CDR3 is TGTGCCAGCAGCTTAGCGACAGGGCAACTAGCCAAAAACATTCAGTACTTC.

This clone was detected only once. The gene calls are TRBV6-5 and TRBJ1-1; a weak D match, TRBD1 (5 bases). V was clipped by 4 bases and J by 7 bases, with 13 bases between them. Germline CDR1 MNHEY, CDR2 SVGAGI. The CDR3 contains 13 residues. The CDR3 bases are TGTGCCAGCAGTTCCGAGGGACGCCTTGAAGCTTTCTTT. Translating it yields CASSSEGRLEAFF.

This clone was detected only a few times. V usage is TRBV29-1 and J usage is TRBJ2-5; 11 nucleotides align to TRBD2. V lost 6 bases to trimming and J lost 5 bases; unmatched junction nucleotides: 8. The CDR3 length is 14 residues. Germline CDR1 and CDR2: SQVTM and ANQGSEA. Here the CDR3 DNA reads TGCAGCGTAGTAGCGGGAGGGTCGGGGGAGACCCAGTACTTC. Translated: CSVVAGGSGETQYF.

CDR3 DNA sequence: TGTGCCAGCAGCTTAGCGGATCAGCCCCAGCATTTT. This translates into CASSLADQPQHF. The chain has TRBV7-8 and TRBJ1-5; D gene unclear. Germline lookup yields CDR1 SGHVS and CDR2 FQNEAQ. Between the trimmed V and J ends, which lost 0 bases and 5 bases, there was a span of 2 bases. The CDR3 covers 12 residues.

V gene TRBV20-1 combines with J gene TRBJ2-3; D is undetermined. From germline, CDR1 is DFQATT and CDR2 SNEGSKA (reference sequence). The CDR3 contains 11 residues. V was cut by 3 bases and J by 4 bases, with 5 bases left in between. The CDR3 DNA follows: TGCAGTGCTAGCAGCCCAGATACGCAGTATTTT. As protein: CSASSPDTQYF.

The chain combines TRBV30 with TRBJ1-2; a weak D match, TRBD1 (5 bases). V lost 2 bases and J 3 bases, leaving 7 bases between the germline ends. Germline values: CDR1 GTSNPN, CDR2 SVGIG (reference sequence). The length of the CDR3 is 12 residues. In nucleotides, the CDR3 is TGTGCCTGGAGTCGGGACCACTATGGCTACACCTTC. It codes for CAWSRDHYGYTF.

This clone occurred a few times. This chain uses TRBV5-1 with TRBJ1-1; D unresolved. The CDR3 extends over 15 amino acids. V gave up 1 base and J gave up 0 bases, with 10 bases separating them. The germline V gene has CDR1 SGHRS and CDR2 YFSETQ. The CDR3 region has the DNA TGCGCCAGCAGCTTGAGTTCCTCAATGAACACTGAAGCTTTCTTT. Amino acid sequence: CASSLSSSMNTEAFF.

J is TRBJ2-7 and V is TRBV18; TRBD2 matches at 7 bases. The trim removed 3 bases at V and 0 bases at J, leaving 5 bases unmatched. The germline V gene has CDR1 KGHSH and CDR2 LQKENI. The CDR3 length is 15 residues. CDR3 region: CASSPTGGGSYEQYF. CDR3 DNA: TGTGCCAGCTCACCTACTGGCGGGGGCTCCTACGAGCAGTACTTC.

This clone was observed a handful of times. CDR3 in amino acids: CSGYYYNEQFF. The CDR3 DNA is TGCAGTGGTTACTACTACAATGAGCAGTTCTTC. The chain joins TRBV20-1 to TRBJ2-1; no firm D call. In germline, CDR1 is DFQATT, CDR2 SNEGSKA (reference sequence). Trimming cost V 7 bases and J 3 bases, with 7 bases left between them. CDR3 size: 11 residues.